The 29 T cell receptor beta chains below all came from one sample that was sequenced in a study of T cell changes during pregnancy in multiple sclerosis. TCRdb's copy holds only in-frame clones and misses some; the assay was immunoSEQ multiplex PCR. The sample shows 67,000 or so clones, around 92% of them seen only once. The material was CD8+ T cells from peripheral blood mononuclear cells, obtained in the third trimester of pregnancy. The origin of the receptors is a female donor in good health, enrolled as a control in a pregnancy study.

The chain uses TRBV25-1 and TRBJ2-1; 7 bases line up with TRBD1. Germline V gene sequence: CDR1 MGHDK, CDR2 SYGVNS. The length of the CDR3 is 15 residues. V shed 3 bases, J shed 7 bases, and the junction held 9 bases outside the gene matches. DNA of the CDR3: TGTGCCAGCAGTGATAGACAGGGAGCTTGGAATGAGCAGTTCTTC. The encoded protein is CASSDRQGAWNEQFF. The full variable domain, completed using reference TRBV25-1 and TRBJ2-1, is EADIYQTPRYLVIGTGKKITLECSQTMGHDKMYWYQQDPGMELHLIHYSYGVNSTEKGDLSSESTVSRIRTEHFPLTLESARPSHTSQYLCASSDRQGAWNEQFFGPGTRLTVL.

The rearrangement uses TRBV7-3 and TRBJ2-5, with D possibly matching TRBD1 (7 bases). The germline gives CDR1 SGHTA, CDR2 FQGTGA. V was pared by 4 bases and J by 1 base, with 13 bases between. The CDR3 extends over 15 amino acids. CDR3 residues: CASSSRRGVQETQYF. DNA of the CDR3: TGTGCCAGCAGCTCCCGCAGGGGGGTCCAAGAGACCCAGTACTTC. The full variable domain, completed using reference TRBV7-3 and TRBJ2-5, is GAGVSQTPSNKVTEKGKYVELRCDPISGHTALYWYRQSLGQGPEFLIYFQGTGAADDSGLPNDRFFAVRPEGSVSTLKIQRTERGDSAVYLCASSSRRGVQETQYFGPGTRLLVL.

This chain links TRBV27 with TRBJ2-1, with 7 bases matching TRBD2. The CDR3 has 14 amino acids. The J segment lost 5 bases and the V segment lost 6 bases, leaving 7 bases of the junction unmatched. CDR1 and CDR2 (germline): MNHEY, SMNVEV (reference sequence). CDR3 amino acids: CASSTDTSDNEQFF. CDR3 coding DNA: TGTGCCAGCAGCACTGATACTAGCGACAATGAGCAGTTCTTC.

This chain connects TRBV14 to TRBJ2-7; D is uncertain. Germline CDR1 SGHDN, CDR2 FVKESK. Trimming removed 0 bases from V and 4 bases from J, with 10 bases in between. The CDR3 is 14 residues long. DNA for the CDR3: TGTGCCAGCAGCCAAGATCGACACCGGTACGAGCAGTACTTC. The encoded protein is CASSQDRHRYEQYF.

V and J are TRBV14 and TRBJ2-7, with D perhaps TRBD1 (6 bases). Germline CDR1 reads SGHDN; CDR2 reads FVKESK. With 1 base removed from V and 4 bases from J, the gap between germline ends came to 8 bases. The CDR3 totals 13 residues. CDR3 sequence reads: CASSQVGQYEQYF. The CDR3 bases are TGTGCCAGCAGCCAAGTGGGACAATACGAGCAGTACTTC.

V and J are TRBV7-2 and TRBJ2-1; D may be TRBD1 (5 bases). The germline V and J ends were trimmed by 3 bases and 0 bases, with 9 bases remaining between them. This CDR3 has 15 amino acids. The germline V gene encodes CDR1 SGHTA and CDR2 FQGNSA. CDR3 in amino acids: CASSLGRFSYNEQFF. The DNA for the CDR3 is TGTGCCAGCAGCTTGGGGCGCTTCTCCTACAATGAGCAGTTCTTC.

V gene TRBV7-2 combines with J gene TRBJ2-1; possibly TRBD2 for D (5 bases). Per the germline V gene, CDR1 is SGHTA and CDR2 is FQGNSA. This CDR3 region has 15 residues. V was clipped by 5 bases and J by 0 bases, with 11 bases between them. The CDR3 spells CASSPDWSSYNEQFF. For the CDR3, the DNA is TGTGCCAGCAGCCCGGACTGGAGCTCCTACAATGAGCAGTTCTTC.

The chain combines TRBV6-5 with TRBJ1-2, with D unclear. The ends were cut back, 3 bases at V and 6 bases at J, with 20 bases in the middle. Per germline, CDR1 MNHEY and CDR2 SVGAGI. The CDR3 is 16 amino acids. The CDR3 sequence is CASSYSILRGLDGYTF. CDR3 coding DNA: TGTGCCAGCAGTTATTCCATACTCCGGGGTCTTGATGGCTACACCTTC.

The CDR3 DNA reads as TGTGCCAGTAGTAGACAGGGGCAGAACTATGGCTACACCTTC. Its protein product is CASSRQGQNYGYTF. This chain links TRBV19 with TRBJ1-2, with 8 bases that match TRBD1. CDR3 length equals 14 residues. The germline V gene has CDR1 LNHDA and CDR2 SQIVND (reference sequence). J lost 2 bases, V lost 4 bases, and 3 bases had no gene match.

V is TRBV6-5 and J is TRBJ1-2; D possibly corresponds to TRBD1 (6 bases). Trimming removed 2 bases from V and 3 bases from J, with 7 bases in between. CDR1 is MNHEY, CDR2 SVGAGI, per germline. The length of the CDR3 is 13 residues. The chain's CDR3 is CASSYGGDYGYTF. The CDR3 DNA is TGTGCCAGCAGTTACGGGGGCGACTATGGCTACACCTTC.

This clone was counted a single time. Compared with germline, one end of the junction differs, possibly owing to a read error. The chain couples TRBV10-3 to TRBJ2-7; D is uncertain. Germline CDR1 is ENHRY and CDR2 is SYGVKD. The CDR3 sequence is 12 residues long. The CDR3 is CATSSSAYEQYF. The CDR3 region has the DNA TGTGCCACCAGTTCGTCAGCCTACGAGCAGTACTTC.

A few counts support this clone. The V call is TRBV4-1, the J call TRBJ2-5, with D tentatively TRBD1 (6 bases). This CDR3 is built from 15 residues. Trimming removed 3 bases from V and 1 base from J, with 12 bases in between. From germline, CDR1 is MGHRA and CDR2 YSYEKL. CDR3 coding DNA: TGCGCCAGCAGCCAGGACCAAGGGGGCCAAGAGACCCAGTACTTC. This encodes CASSQDQGGQETQYF.

The J gene is TRBJ2-3, the V gene TRBV4-2; 9 nucleotides align to TRBD2. Germline-derived CDR1 and CDR2 are LGHNA and YNFKEQ. V lost 0 bases, J lost 4 bases, and 2 bases stayed unmatched. The CDR3 contains 15 residues. The CDR3 loop is CASSQERGGPDTQYF. DNA of the CDR3: TGTGCCAGCAGCCAAGAGCGGGGGGGCCCAGATACGCAGTATTTT.

The chain links TRBV27 to TRBJ2-1; 11 positions match TRBD1. The CDR3 sequence is 16 residues long. CDR1 is MNHEY and CDR2 is SMNVEV in the germline V gene (reference sequence). With 5 bases clipped from V and 3 bases from J, the junction kept 6 bases outside the gene matches. DNA of the CDR3: TGTGCCAGCAGTGCCGGGACAGGGGGTATCTACAATGAGCAGTTCTTC. It yields the protein CASSAGTGGIYNEQFF.

The chain links TRBV11-2 to TRBJ1-1; no clear D. The CDR3 sequence is 15 residues long. From germline, CDR1 is SGHAT and CDR2 FQNNGV. Trimming stripped 5 bases from V and 1 base from J, with 14 bases between. The CDR3 here is CASSATLAWNTEAFF. As DNA, the CDR3 is TGTGCCAGCAGCGCGACCCTAGCTTGGAACACTGAAGCTTTCTTT.

The V gene is TRBV2, the J gene TRBJ2-7; D possibly corresponds to TRBD2 (5 bases). The CDR3 spans 14 residues. The V gene lost 9 bases and the J gene lost 3 bases, with 18 bases spanning the gap. Germline CDR1 is SNHLY and CDR2 is FYNNEI. This chain's CDR3 is CARRRTDSGYEQYF. Written as DNA, the CDR3 is TGTGCCAGACGCCGAACGGACTCTGGCTACGAGCAGTACTTC. Full variable domain (rest looked up from reference TRBV2 and TRBJ2-7): EPEVTQTPSHQVTQMGQEVILRCVPISNHLYFYWYRQILGQKVEFLVSFYNNEISEKSEIFDDQFSVERPDGSNFTLKIRSTKLEDSAMYFCARRRTDSGYEQYFGPGTRLTVT.

V and J are TRBV29-1 and TRBJ2-3; 7 nucleotides agree with TRBD1. Germline V gene data show CDR1 as SQVTM and CDR2 as ANQGSEA. The CDR3 has 15 residues. J was trimmed by 5 bases and V by 3 bases; bases with no gene match: 11. The DNA of the CDR3 is TGCAGCGTTGAGTCTGACAGGGACGTTGGAGATACGCAGTATTTT. Amino acids: CSVESDRDVGDTQYF.

CDR3 sequence: CASSVGASGGETQYF. The CDR3 DNA sequence: TGTGCCAGCAGCGTAGGGGCTAGCGGGGGGGAGACCCAGTACTTC. The gene calls are TRBV9 and TRBJ2-5; the match to TRBD2 covers 11 bases. The V and J ends lost 0 bases and 5 bases, in that order; junction bases with no gene match: 3. Germline lookup yields CDR1 SGDLS and CDR2 YYNGEE. The CDR3 is 15 residues long.

This chain uses TRBV7-9 with TRBJ2-7, with D possibly being TRBD2 (5 bases). From germline, CDR1 is SEHNR and CDR2 FQNEAQ (reference sequence). The length of the CDR3 is 16 residues. V lost 1 base and J 2 bases, leaving 15 bases between the germline ends. The CDR3 sequence: CASSLVGGQKPYEQYF. The CDR3 DNA reads TGTGCCAGCAGCTTAGTAGGAGGCCAGAAGCCCTACGAGCAGTACTTC.

The chain employs TRBV6-6 and TRBJ2-7; a possible D gene is TRBD2 (6 bases). The CDR3 covers 16 residues. Trimming stripped 7 bases from V and 4 bases from J, with 23 bases between. CDR1 is MNHNY and CDR2 is SVGAGI in the germline V gene (reference sequence). CDR3 sequence reads: CASIQSGGNTGYEQYF. The CDR3 region has the DNA TGTGCCAGCATCCAGAGTGGGGGGAATACGGGATACGAGCAGTACTTC.

The chain joins TRBV6-6 to TRBJ1-2, with 10 bases matching TRBD1. V shed 0 bases, J shed 3 bases, and the junction held 1 base outside the gene matches. Germline V lookup: CDR1 MNHNY, CDR2 SVGAGI (reference sequence). The CDR3 has 15 residues. DNA of the CDR3: TGTGCCAGCAGTTACTCGACAGGGGGCGACTATGGCTACACCTTC. It specifies CASSYSTGGDYGYTF.

The chain joins TRBV19 to TRBJ2-3; 9 nucleotides line up with TRBD1. V dropped 6 bases and J dropped 8; count of bases not matched to a gene: 15. Germline V CDR1 and CDR2: LNHDA, SQIVND (reference sequence). The CDR3 loop spans 16 amino acids. The CDR3 sequence: CASRRVDRGDLGTQYF. In nucleotides, the CDR3 is TGTGCCAGTAGGCGCGTGGACAGGGGAGATCTTGGTACGCAGTATTTT.

This clone was picked up one time. This chain uses TRBV6-1 with TRBJ1-6, with D perhaps TRBD1 (5 bases). The germline V gene has CDR1 MNHNS and CDR2 SASEGT. V gave up 2 bases and J gave up 10 bases, with 27 bases separating them. This CDR3 is 19 amino acids long. This CDR3 reads CASSETPVLGGDSGSPLHF. The DNA of the CDR3 is TGTGCCAGCAGTGAAACCCCGGTCCTGGGGGGAGATTCGGGATCACCCCTCCACTTT.

The CDR3 sequence is CASSLAGPIQPQHF. CDR3 coding DNA: TGTGCCAGCAGTTTGGCGGGGCCGATACAGCCCCAGCATTTT. The genes are TRBV27 and TRBJ1-5; the D gene is possibly TRBD1 (5 bases). This CDR3 has 14 residues. Trimming removed 3 bases at V and 7 bases at J, with 13 bases between. Looked up from germline, CDR1 is MNHEY and CDR2 is SMNVEV (reference sequence).

The chain joins TRBV29-1 to TRBJ1-2, with D perhaps matching TRBD1 (6 bases). V lost 4 bases and J 6 bases, leaving 15 bases between the germline ends. Germline-derived CDR1 and CDR2 are SQVTM and ANQGSEA. The CDR3 has 13 residues. CDR3 in amino acids: CSVVGINRDGYTF. For the CDR3, the DNA is TGCAGCGTTGTTGGAATAAACAGGGATGGCTACACCTTC.

The V and J genes are TRBV10-3 and TRBJ2-7; no reliable D call. V was shortened by 2 bases and J by 1 base, with 6 bases between the two germline ends. Per the germline V gene, CDR1 is ENHRY and CDR2 is SYGVKD. CDR3 length: 13 amino acids. In DNA form, the CDR3 reads TGTGCCATCAGTGAGGGGCATTCCTACGAGCAGTACTTC. Its protein product is CAISEGHSYEQYF.

This chain links TRBV29-1 with TRBJ1-3; D might be TRBD1 (6 bases). This CDR3 has 16 residues. V was clipped by 0 bases and J by 0 bases, with 12 bases between them. Germline V gene sequence: CDR1 SQVTM, CDR2 ANQGSEA. The CDR3 bases are TGCAGCGTTGAAGATCTTAGGGGGACCTCTGGAAACACCATATATTTT. Translation: CSVEDLRGTSGNTIYF.

CDR3 sequence reads: CASSLSVGQGRAGELFF. The CDR3 bases are TGTGCCAGCAGTTTATCGGTTGGACAGGGAAGGGCCGGGGAGCTGTTTTTT. The chain joins TRBV27 to TRBJ2-2; 8 bases are a match to TRBD1. Per germline, CDR1 MNHEY and CDR2 SMNVEV (reference sequence). Losses at the gene ends were 0 bases for V and 6 bases for J; bases not matched to a gene: 9. This CDR3 is 17 amino acids long.

The V call is TRBV27, the J call TRBJ2-3; D unresolved. Germline assignment: CDR1 MNHEY and CDR2 SMNVEV (reference sequence). The CDR3 contains 13 residues. The V gene lost 4 bases and the J gene lost 2 bases, with 7 bases spanning the gap. The CDR3 DNA sequence: TGTGCCAGCAGTTCACAACCCACAGATACGCAGTATTTT. Translating it yields CASSSQPTDTQYF.